These 9 T cell receptor beta chains were sequenced from one sample in a study of cytomegalovirus exposure and HLA in healthy donors. TCRdb keeps only in-frame clones here, not all; method: immunoSEQ multiplex PCR. The sample consists of 250,000 to 400,000 clones, 75% to 90% of them appearing once. The sample consisted of PBMCs. The source is a young woman in good health and CMV-seropositive.

This rearrangement joins TRBV18 to TRBJ1-6; D is ambiguous. Per the germline V gene, CDR1 is KGHSH and CDR2 is LQKENI. This CDR3 is built from 14 residues. The V end lost 3 bases, the J end lost 7 bases, and 10 bases lay between the germline ends. As DNA, the CDR3 is TGTGCCAGCTCACCTAAGACCAAGAATTCACCCCTCCACTTT. Encoded protein: CASSPKTKNSPLHF. Filled out from reference TRBV18 and TRBJ1-6, the complete variable domain reads NAGVMQNPRHLVRRRGQEARLRCSPMKGHSHVYWYRQLPEEGLKFMVYLQKENIIDESGMPKERFSAEFPKEGPSILRIQQVVRGDSAAYFCASSPKTKNSPLHFGNGTRLTVT.

This sequence joins TRBV23-1 and TRBJ1-2; D unresolved. TRBV23-1 is known as an ORF, though its function is uncertain. There are 18 residues in the CDR3. V gave up 0 bases and J gave up 4 bases, with 21 bases separating them. The CDR3 DNA reads TGCGCCAGCAGTCAATCGCCCCTATTATTCCTTAAAACCTATGGCTACACCTTC. Protein sequence: CASSQSPLLFLKTYGYTF.

V gene TRBV27 combines with J gene TRBJ2-1; 7 bases line up with TRBD1. In germline, CDR1 is MNHEY, CDR2 SMNVEV (reference sequence). The V and J ends lost 6 bases and 7 bases, in that order; junction bases with no gene match: 12. The CDR3 loop spans 15 amino acids. In DNA form, the CDR3 reads TGTGCCAGCAGCCGGGGACAGTGGGATGAAAATGAGCAGTTCTTC. Translation: CASSRGQWDENEQFF.

This chain joins TRBV13 and TRBJ2-7; D is perhaps TRBD1 (6 bases). The CDR3 consists of 14 residues. Germline loops: CDR1 PRHDT, CDR2 FYEKMQ (reference sequence). The ends were cut back, 5 bases at V and 4 bases at J, with 15 bases in the middle. CDR3 bases: TGTGCCAGCAGCCAGACAGGATGGATTTACGAGCAGTACTTC. Its protein product is CASSQTGWIYEQYF. The full variable domain, its missing parts supplied by reference TRBV13 and TRBJ2-7, is AAGVIQSPRHLIKEKRETATLKCYPIPRHDTVYWYQQGPGQDPQFLISFYEKMQSDKGSIPDRFSAQQFSDYHSELNMSSLELGDSALYFCASSQTGWIYEQYFGPGTRLTVT.

This chain connects TRBV15 to TRBJ2-7; no reliable D call. The CDR3 extends over 16 amino acids. V lost 1 base and J lost 1, with 14 bases in between. Per germline, CDR1 LNHNV and CDR2 YYDKDF (reference sequence). DNA of the CDR3: TGTGCCACCAGCAGAGCGGGCCCCACCGCGTCCTACGAGCAGTACTTC. This sequence encodes CATSRAGPTASYEQYF.

The J gene is TRBJ2-5, the V gene TRBV5-1; 9 bases map to TRBD2. J was trimmed by 5 bases and V by 3 bases; bases with no gene match: 8. CDR3 length equals 15 residues. Germline CDR1 reads SGHRS; CDR2 reads YFSETQ. CDR3 in amino acids: CASSSYGLASETQYF. CDR3 DNA sequence: TGCGCCAGCAGCTCGTACGGACTAGCGTCGGAGACCCAGTACTTC.

CDR3 nucleotides: TGTGCCTGGAGTGCCAGGGGAGGGGAGACCCAGTACTTC. Its translation is CAWSARGGETQYF. The chain has TRBV30 and TRBJ2-5, with D maybe TRBD2 (7 bases). V lost 1 base to trimming and J lost 5 bases, with 11 bases between them. This CDR3 is 13 amino acids long. Germline loops: CDR1 GTSNPN, CDR2 SVGIG (reference sequence).

The chain combines TRBV13 with TRBJ2-1; no reliable D call. Trimming shortened V by 1 base and J by 0 bases, and 19 bases separated the two germline ends. The germline V gene encodes CDR1 PRHDT and CDR2 FYEKMQ (reference sequence). The CDR3 contains 19 residues. DNA for the CDR3: TGTGCCAGCAGCTTAGACGCTGCAGAGGTAGGAAGCTCCTACAATGAGCAGTTCTTC. Protein sequence: CASSLDAAEVGSSYNEQFF.

CDR3 bases: TGCGCCAGCAGCCCGGGACCGGGCCGTGGAAGAAACACCATATATTTT. It codes for CASSPGPGRGRNTIYF. This chain joins TRBV5-1 and TRBJ1-3, with D maybe TRBD1 (5 bases). There are 16 residues in the CDR3. The V and J ends lost 4 bases and 5 bases respectively, with 19 bases between them. Germline V CDR1 and CDR2: SGHRS, YFSETQ.